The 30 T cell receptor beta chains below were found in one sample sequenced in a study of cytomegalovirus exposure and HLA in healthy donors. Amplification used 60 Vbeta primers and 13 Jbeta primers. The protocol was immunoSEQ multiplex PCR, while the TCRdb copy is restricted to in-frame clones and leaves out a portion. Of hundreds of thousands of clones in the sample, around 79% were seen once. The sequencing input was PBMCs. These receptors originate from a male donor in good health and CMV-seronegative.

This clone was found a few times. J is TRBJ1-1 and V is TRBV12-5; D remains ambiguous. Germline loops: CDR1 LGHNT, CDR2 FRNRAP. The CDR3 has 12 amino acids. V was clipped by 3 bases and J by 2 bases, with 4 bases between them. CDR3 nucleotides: TGTGCTAGTGGTTTTGGCAACACTGAAGCTTTCTTT. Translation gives CASGFGNTEAFF.

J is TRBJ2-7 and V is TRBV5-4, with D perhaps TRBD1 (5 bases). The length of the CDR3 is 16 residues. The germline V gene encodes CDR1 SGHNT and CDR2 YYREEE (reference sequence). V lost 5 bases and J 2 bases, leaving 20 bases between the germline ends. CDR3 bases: TGTGCCAGCAGTAAAGGGCAAACAGGATTCACCTACGAGCAGTACTTC. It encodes CASSKGQTGFTYEQYF.

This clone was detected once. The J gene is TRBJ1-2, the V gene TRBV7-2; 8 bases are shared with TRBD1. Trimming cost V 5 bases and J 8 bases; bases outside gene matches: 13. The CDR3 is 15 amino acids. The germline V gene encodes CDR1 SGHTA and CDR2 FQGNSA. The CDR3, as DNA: TGTGCCAGCAGCGCCAGTGGGGACAGGTCGGAAGGCTACACCTTC. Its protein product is CASSASGDRSEGYTF.

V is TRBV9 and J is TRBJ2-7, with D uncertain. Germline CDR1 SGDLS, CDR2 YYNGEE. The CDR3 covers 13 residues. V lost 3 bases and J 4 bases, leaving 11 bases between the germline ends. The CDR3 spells CASSASPSYEQYF. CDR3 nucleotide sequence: TGTGCCAGCAGCGCGTCCCCCAGTTACGAGCAGTACTTC.

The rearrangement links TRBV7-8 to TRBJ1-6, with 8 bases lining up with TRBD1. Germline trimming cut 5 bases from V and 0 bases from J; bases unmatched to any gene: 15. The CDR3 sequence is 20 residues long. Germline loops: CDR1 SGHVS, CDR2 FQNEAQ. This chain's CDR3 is CASSGRDRSTVASYNSPLHF. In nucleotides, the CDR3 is TGTGCCAGCAGCGGACGGGACAGGAGTACGGTTGCCTCCTATAATTCACCCCTCCACTTT.

This chain's CDR3 is CASSQETGGINNEQFF. Written as DNA, the CDR3 is TGTGCCAGCTCACAAGAGACAGGGGGCATTAACAATGAGCAGTTCTTC. The rearrangement uses TRBV18 and TRBJ2-1; TRBD1 matches 10 bases. Trimming took 4 bases from V and 5 from J; bases not matched to a gene: 8. This CDR3 contains 16 residues. CDR1 and CDR2 from the germline V gene are KGHSH and LQKENI.

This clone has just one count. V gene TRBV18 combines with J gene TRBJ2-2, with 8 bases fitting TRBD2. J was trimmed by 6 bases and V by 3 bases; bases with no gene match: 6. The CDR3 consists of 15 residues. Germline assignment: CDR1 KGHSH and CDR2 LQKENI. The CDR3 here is CASSPDGTRAGELFF. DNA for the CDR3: TGTGCCAGCTCACCCGACGGGACTAGGGCCGGGGAGCTGTTTTTT.

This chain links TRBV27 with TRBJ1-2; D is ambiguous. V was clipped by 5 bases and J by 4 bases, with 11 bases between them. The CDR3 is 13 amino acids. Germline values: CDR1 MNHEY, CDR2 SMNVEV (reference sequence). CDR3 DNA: TGTGCCAGCAGTCAAGTTCTCGGCTATGGCTACACCTTC. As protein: CASSQVLGYGYTF.

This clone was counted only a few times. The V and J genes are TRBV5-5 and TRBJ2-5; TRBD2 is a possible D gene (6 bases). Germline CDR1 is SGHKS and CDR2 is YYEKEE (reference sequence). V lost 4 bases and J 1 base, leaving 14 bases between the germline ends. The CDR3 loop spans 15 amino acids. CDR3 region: CASSQSWRGQETQYF. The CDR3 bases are TGTGCCAGCAGCCAATCCTGGAGGGGCCAAGAGACCCAGTACTTC.

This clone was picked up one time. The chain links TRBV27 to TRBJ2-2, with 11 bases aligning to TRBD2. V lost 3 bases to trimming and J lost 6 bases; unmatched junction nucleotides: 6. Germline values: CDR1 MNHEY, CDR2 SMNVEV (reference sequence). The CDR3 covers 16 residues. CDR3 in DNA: TGTGCCAGCAGTTTCTCCGGGACTAGCGGAGCCGGGGAGCTGTTTTTT. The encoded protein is CASSFSGTSGAGELFF.

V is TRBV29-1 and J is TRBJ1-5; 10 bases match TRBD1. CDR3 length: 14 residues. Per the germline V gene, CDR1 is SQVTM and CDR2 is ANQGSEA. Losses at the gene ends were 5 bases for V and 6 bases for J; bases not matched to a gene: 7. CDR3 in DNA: TGCAGCGTTTCCGGGACAGGGGAGGGTCAGCCCCAGCATTTT. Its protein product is CSVSGTGEGQPQHF.

The CDR3 DNA is TGTGCCAGCAGTGGGACTAGCGGGAGGGGAAATGAGCAGTTCTTC. Residues: CASSGTSGRGNEQFF. V gene TRBV6-5 combines with J gene TRBJ2-1; 16 bases align to TRBD2. CDR3 size: 15 residues. Germline V gene data show CDR1 as MNHEY and CDR2 as SVGAGI. Unmatched junction bases numbered 2, after V lost 5 bases and J lost 7 bases.

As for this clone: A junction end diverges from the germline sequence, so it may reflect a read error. Here the CDR3 DNA reads TGTGCTAGCAGCCCGGGACTGACTAGCTCCTACGAGCAGTACTTC. This sequence encodes CASSPGLTSSYEQYF. The chain uses TRBV7-7 and TRBJ2-7; D might be TRBD2 (6 bases). Per germline, CDR1 SSHAT and CDR2 FNYEAQ (reference sequence). This CDR3 is 15 amino acids long.

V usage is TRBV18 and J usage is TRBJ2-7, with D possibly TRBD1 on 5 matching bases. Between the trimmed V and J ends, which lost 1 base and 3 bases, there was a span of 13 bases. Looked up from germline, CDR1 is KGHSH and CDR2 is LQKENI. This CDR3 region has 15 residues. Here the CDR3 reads CASSPRVAGNYEQYF. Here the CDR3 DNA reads TGTGCCAGCTCACCACGGGTGGCAGGGAACTACGAGCAGTACTTC.

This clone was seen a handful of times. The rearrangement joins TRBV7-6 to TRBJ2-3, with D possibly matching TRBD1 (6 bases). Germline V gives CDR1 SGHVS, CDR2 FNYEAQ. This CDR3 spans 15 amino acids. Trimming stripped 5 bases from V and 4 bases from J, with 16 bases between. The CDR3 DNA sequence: TGTGCCAGCAGCCAGGGGTGGGGTAGTGCAGATACGCAGTATTTT. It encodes CASSQGWGSADTQYF.

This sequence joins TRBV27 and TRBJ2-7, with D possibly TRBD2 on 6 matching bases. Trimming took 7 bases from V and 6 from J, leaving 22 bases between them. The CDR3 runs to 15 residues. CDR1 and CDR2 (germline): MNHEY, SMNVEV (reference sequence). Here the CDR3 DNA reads TGTGCCAGCACGATTATGGGGGGTCTGGGGAGCGAGCAGTACTTC. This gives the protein CASTIMGGLGSEQYF.

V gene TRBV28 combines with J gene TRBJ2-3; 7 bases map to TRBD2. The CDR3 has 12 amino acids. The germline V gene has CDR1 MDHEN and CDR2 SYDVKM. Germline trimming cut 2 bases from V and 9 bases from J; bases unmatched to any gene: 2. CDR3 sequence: CASSLRGETQYF. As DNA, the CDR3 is TGTGCCAGCAGTTTACGGGGGGAAACGCAGTATTTT.

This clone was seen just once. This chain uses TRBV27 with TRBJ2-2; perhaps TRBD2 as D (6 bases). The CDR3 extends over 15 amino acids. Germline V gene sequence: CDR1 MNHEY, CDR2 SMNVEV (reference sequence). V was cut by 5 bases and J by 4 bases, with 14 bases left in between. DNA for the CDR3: TGTGCCAGCAGTAGCGGACTACTGGGCACCGGGGAGCTGTTTTTT. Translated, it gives CASSSGLLGTGELFF.

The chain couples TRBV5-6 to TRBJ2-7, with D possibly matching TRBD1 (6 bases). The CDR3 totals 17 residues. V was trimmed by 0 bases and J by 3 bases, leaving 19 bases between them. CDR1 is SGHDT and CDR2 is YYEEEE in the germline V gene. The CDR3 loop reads CASSLEAGTTRLYEQYF. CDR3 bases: TGTGCCAGCAGCTTGGAGGCCGGGACAACAAGACTCTACGAGCAGTACTTC.

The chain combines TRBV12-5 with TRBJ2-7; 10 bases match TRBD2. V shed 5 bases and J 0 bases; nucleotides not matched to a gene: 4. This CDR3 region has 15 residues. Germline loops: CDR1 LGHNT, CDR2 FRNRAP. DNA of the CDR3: TGTGCTAGTGGTGGATGGACTAGCGGCTCCTACGAGCAGTACTTC. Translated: CASGGWTSGSYEQYF.

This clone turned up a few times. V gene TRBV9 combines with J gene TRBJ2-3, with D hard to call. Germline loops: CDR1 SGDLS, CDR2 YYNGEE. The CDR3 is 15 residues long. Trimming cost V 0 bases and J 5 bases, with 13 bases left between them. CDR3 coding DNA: TGTGCCAGCAGCGTAGAGTGGCAGGCTTTAGATACGCAGTATTTT. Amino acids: CASSVEWQALDTQYF.

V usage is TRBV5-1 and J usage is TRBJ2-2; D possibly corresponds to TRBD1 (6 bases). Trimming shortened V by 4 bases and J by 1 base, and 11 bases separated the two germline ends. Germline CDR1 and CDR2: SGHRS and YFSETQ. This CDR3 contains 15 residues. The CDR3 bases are TGCGCCAGCAGCCAGGACAGTAGGAACACCGGGGAGCTGTTTTTT. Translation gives CASSQDSRNTGELFF.

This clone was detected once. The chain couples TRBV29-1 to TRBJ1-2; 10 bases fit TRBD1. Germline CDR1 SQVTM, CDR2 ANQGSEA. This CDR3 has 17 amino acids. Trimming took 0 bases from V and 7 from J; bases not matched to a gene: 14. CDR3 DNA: TGCAGCGTTGAAGACCGGGACAGGGGTTCACTATCGGGTGGCTACACCTTC. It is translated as CSVEDRDRGSLSGGYTF.

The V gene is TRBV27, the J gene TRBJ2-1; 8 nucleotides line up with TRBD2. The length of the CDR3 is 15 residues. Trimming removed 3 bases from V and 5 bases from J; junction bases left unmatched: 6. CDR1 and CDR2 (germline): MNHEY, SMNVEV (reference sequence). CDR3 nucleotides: TGTGCCAGCAGTTTTGGGACTAGAGGCGACAATGAGCAGTTCTTC. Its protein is CASSFGTRGDNEQFF.

The CDR3 loop reads CAWSGGAEWNIQYF. The CDR3 region has the DNA TGTGCCTGGAGTGGGGGCGCCGAATGGAACATTCAGTACTTC. This chain links TRBV30 with TRBJ2-4; TRBD1 is a possible D gene (5 bases). The CDR3 sequence is 14 residues long. V gave up 1 base and J gave up 7 bases, with 14 bases separating them. Germline CDR1 and CDR2: GTSNPN and SVGIG (reference sequence).

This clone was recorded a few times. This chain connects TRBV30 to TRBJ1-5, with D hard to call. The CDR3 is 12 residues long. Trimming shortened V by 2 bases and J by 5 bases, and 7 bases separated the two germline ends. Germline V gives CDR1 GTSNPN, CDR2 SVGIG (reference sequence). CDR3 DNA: TGTGCCTGGAGTCTCGTCCATCAGCCCCAGCATTTT. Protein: CAWSLVHQPQHF.

The CDR3 here is CASSQDKTGLKGDTIYF. CDR3 coding DNA: TGTGCCAGCAGCCAAGATAAAACGGGCCTTAAGGGGGACACCATATATTTT. The chain carries TRBV14 and TRBJ1-3; D is perhaps TRBD1 (6 bases). The V gene's germline CDR1 is SGHDN and CDR2 FVKESK. This CDR3 spans 17 amino acids. V gave up 0 bases and J gave up 8 bases, with 20 bases separating them. The whole variable domain, remainder taken from reference TRBV14 and TRBJ1-3, is EAGVTQFPSHSVIEKGQTVTLRCDPISGHDNLYWYRRVMGKEIKFLLHFVKESKQDESGMPNNRFLAERTGGTYSTLKVQPAELEDSGVYFCASSQDKTGLKGDTIYFGEGSWLTVV.

The CDR3 sequence: CASSQEGRGPDTQYF. For the CDR3, the DNA is TGTGCCAGCAGCCAAGAGGGCAGGGGGCCAGATACGCAGTATTTT. The gene calls are TRBV4-2 and TRBJ2-3; 8 nucleotides align to TRBD1. The CDR3 is made up of 15 amino acids. Germline assignment: CDR1 LGHNA and CDR2 YNFKEQ. V gave up 0 bases and J gave up 4 bases; unmatched junction bases: 3.

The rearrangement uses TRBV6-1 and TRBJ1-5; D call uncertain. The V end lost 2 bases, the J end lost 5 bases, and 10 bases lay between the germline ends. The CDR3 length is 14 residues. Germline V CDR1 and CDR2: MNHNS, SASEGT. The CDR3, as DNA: TGTGCCAGCAGTGAAATGCGGGAGGATCAGCCCCAGCATTTT. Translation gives CASSEMREDQPQHF.

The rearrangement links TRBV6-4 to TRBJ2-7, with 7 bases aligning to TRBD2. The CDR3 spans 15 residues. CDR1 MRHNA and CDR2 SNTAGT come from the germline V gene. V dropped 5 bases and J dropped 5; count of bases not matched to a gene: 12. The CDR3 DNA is TGTGCCAGCAGTTCCTCAGGACTAGGGGTGGACGAGCAGTACTTC. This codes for CASSSSGLGVDEQYF.